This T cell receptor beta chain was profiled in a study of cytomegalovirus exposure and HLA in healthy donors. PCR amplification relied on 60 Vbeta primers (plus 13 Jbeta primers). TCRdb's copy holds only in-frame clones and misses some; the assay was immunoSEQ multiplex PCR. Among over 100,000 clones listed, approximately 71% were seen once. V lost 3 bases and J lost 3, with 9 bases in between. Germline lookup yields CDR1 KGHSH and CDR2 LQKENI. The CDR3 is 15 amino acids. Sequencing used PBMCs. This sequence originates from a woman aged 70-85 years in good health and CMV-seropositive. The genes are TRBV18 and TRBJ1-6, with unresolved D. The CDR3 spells CASSPPRGYNSPLHF. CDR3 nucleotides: TGTGCCAGCTCACCCCCACGCGGCTATAATTCACCCCTCCACTTT.